A single sample is the source of the 24 T cell receptor beta chains below, sequenced in a study of shared clonotypes between healthy human individuals (TCRdb year 2020). CD8 naive samples were obtained by positive selection for CCR7 among CD45RO-negative cells, yielding a CD45RA+CCR7+ population from which TemRA cells were excluded. Libraries were prepared through the immunoSEQ multiplex PCR assay. In TCRdb, the immuneACCESS table is reduced to in-frame sequences with V and J assigned. These tables do not hold every clone; where another copy was compared, an unresolved V gene accounts for under half, and the others remain unexplained. This sample gives 2 million to 2.5 million clones in total; over 85% of them show up just once. Together, the top ten hold 0.9% to 1.4% of the sample. Sample: naive CD8+ T cells sorted from blood. In the paper's terms, the cell subset or site label means: CD45RA+CCR7+. The origin of the receptors is a young man in good health.

The chain couples TRBV28 to TRBJ2-7, with 7 bases aligning to TRBD2. This CDR3 has 15 residues. V was pared by 3 bases and J by 3 bases, with 8 bases of the junction left unmatched. CDR1 is MDHEN, CDR2 SYDVKM, per germline. The CDR3 spells CASSFQGGLDYEQYF. The CDR3 DNA is TGTGCCAGCAGTTTTCAGGGAGGGTTAGACTACGAGCAGTACTTC.

In its sample, this clone was seen once. V usage is TRBV27 and J usage is TRBJ1-2; a possible D gene is TRBD1 (6 bases). V was trimmed by 2 bases and J by 3 bases, leaving 10 bases between them. This CDR3 has 14 amino acids. Germline CDR1 and CDR2: MNHEY and SMNVEV (reference sequence). For the CDR3, the DNA is TGTGCCAGCAGTTTAACCAGGGGTTACTATGGCTACACCTTC. This translates into CASSLTRGYYGYTF.

The chain employs TRBV6-6 and TRBJ1-2; no reliable D call. This CDR3 has 13 residues. Deletions cut 2 bases from V and 6 bases from J, with 10 bases between. Germline loops: CDR1 MNHNY, CDR2 SVGAGI (reference sequence). CDR3 sequence: CASSYAGGHGYTF. The CDR3 DNA follows: TGTGCCAGCAGTTACGCGGGAGGGCATGGCTACACCTTC.

About this clone: The sample contains more than one DNA sequence encoding this CDR3. This chain uses TRBV29-1 with TRBJ2-7; possibly TRBD2 for D (6 bases). Germline V gene data show CDR1 as SQVTM and CDR2 as ANQGSEA. This CDR3 has 12 residues. V was pared by 4 bases and J by 4 bases, with 11 bases between. CDR3 sequence reads: CSVGEAGYEQYF. The CDR3 DNA is TGCAGCGTTGGGGAGGCGGGATACGAGCAGTACTTC.

This chain joins TRBV5-4 and TRBJ2-2, with D unresolved. The CDR3 has 14 residues. From germline, CDR1 is SGHNT and CDR2 YYREEE (reference sequence). V shed 0 bases and J shed 5 bases, with 8 bases lying between them. The CDR3 DNA reads as TGTGCCAGCAGCTTGGAATTACAAACCGGGGAGCTGTTTTTT. Amino acid sequence: CASSLELQTGELFF.

The chain combines TRBV5-6 with TRBJ1-1; no reliable D call. V was trimmed by 2 bases and J by 0 bases, leaving 5 bases between them. The CDR3 has 13 residues. CDR1 and CDR2 from the germline V gene are SGHDT and YYEEEE. Here the CDR3 reads CASSFDLNTEAFF. The CDR3 DNA reads TGTGCCAGCAGCTTTGACCTGAACACTGAAGCTTTCTTT.

This clone was observed once. The rearrangement links TRBV6-5 to TRBJ2-1, with TRBD2 as a possible D gene (6 bases). Germline V lookup: CDR1 MNHEY, CDR2 SVGAGI. With 2 bases removed from V and 7 bases from J, the gap between germline ends came to 18 bases. The CDR3 sequence is 16 residues long. CDR3 region: CASSYRRGAAFNEQFF. In DNA, the CDR3 is TGTGCCAGCAGTTACCGGAGGGGTGCCGCCTTTAATGAGCAGTTCTTC.

The chain couples TRBV5-1 to TRBJ1-2; 10 bases line up with TRBD1. The CDR3 spans 15 residues. The J segment lost 8 bases and the V segment lost 0 bases, leaving 7 bases of the junction unmatched. CDR1 is SGHRS and CDR2 is YFSETQ in the germline V gene. The CDR3 region has the DNA TGCGCCAGCAGCTTGGTAGGGACAGGGGAGTCGGGCTACACCTTC. It codes for CASSLVGTGESGYTF.

The genes are TRBV20-1 and TRBJ1-2; D call uncertain. This CDR3 is 10 amino acids long. Trimming shortened V by 3 bases and J by 14 bases, and 13 bases separated the two germline ends. Germline V gives CDR1 DFQATT, CDR2 SNEGSKA (reference sequence). Here the CDR3 reads CSASHPKRTF. In nucleotides, the CDR3 is TGCAGTGCTAGCCATCCTAAAAGAACCTTC.

The chain couples TRBV14 to TRBJ1-2; tentatively, D is TRBD1 (5 bases). Germline assignment: CDR1 SGHDN and CDR2 FVKESK. CDR3 length: 15 residues. Trimming removed 8 bases at V and 5 bases at J, with 21 bases between. Written as DNA, the CDR3 is TGTGCCAGCTGGACCGGGCAGGGCCCTCCTTATGGCTACACCTTC. It is translated as CASWTGQGPPYGYTF.

This chain uses TRBV29-1 with TRBJ2-5, with TRBD1 identical over 10 bases. V dropped 3 bases and J dropped 2; count of bases not matched to a gene: 9. CDR3 length: 16 residues. Per germline, CDR1 SQVTM and CDR2 ANQGSEA. CDR3 sequence reads: CSVEGSDRGHQETQYF. In DNA, the CDR3 is TGCAGCGTTGAGGGATCCGACAGGGGGCATCAAGAGACCCAGTACTTC.

The gene calls are TRBV28 and TRBJ2-1; 11 bases fit TRBD1. This CDR3 is 16 amino acids long. Germline lookup yields CDR1 MDHEN and CDR2 SYDVKM. Germline trimming cut 6 bases from V and 6 bases from J; bases unmatched to any gene: 10. The CDR3 DNA reads TGTGCCAGCAGCGCCCCAGGACAGGGGGCCTTCAATGAGCAGTTCTTC. It encodes CASSAPGQGAFNEQFF.

The chain is built from TRBV4-3 and TRBJ2-2, with D possibly matching TRBD1 (5 bases). Germline V gives CDR1 LGHNA, CDR2 YSLEER. Trimming shortened V by 4 bases and J by 0 bases, and 6 bases separated the two germline ends. CDR3 length: 14 residues. The CDR3 DNA follows: TGCGCCAGCAGCCTGGGGCCGAACACCGGGGAGCTGTTTTTT. Translating it yields CASSLGPNTGELFF.

V gene TRBV9 combines with J gene TRBJ2-5; TRBD2 might be the D (5 bases). Per germline, CDR1 SGDLS and CDR2 YYNGEE. The CDR3 has 14 amino acids. V was shortened by 1 base and J by 2 bases, with 9 bases between the two germline ends. The CDR3 protein is CASSVYTGQETQYF. Here the CDR3 DNA reads TGTGCCAGCAGCGTATACACGGGGCAAGAGACCCAGTACTTC.

With regard to this clone: Other DNA sequences in this specimen translate into the identical CDR3. The chain joins TRBV28 to TRBJ1-3, with D unclear. The V and J ends lost 3 bases and 1 base respectively, with 7 bases between them. Germline CDR1 MDHEN, CDR2 SYDVKM. The CDR3 runs to 14 residues. Here the CDR3 DNA reads TGTGCCAGCAGTTTTCGTGGGTCTGGAAACACCATATATTTT. It encodes CASSFRGSGNTIYF.

In this sample, this clone turned up once. The rearrangement links TRBV2 to TRBJ2-5; D uncertain. The ends were cut back, 7 bases at V and 0 bases at J, with 12 bases in the middle. This CDR3 is built from 14 residues. Looked up from germline, CDR1 is SNHLY and CDR2 is FYNNEI. In DNA form, the CDR3 reads TGTGCCAGCAACAGTAACTCGTACCAAGAGACCCAGTACTTC. This gives the protein CASNSNSYQETQYF.

J is TRBJ1-4 and V is TRBV27; 11 bases line up with TRBD1. The germline gives CDR1 MNHEY, CDR2 SMNVEV (reference sequence). Trimming took 3 bases from V and 5 from J; bases not matched to a gene: 8. This CDR3 has 17 amino acids. CDR3 sequence (DNA): TGTGCCAGCAGTTTCTCCGCCGGGGACAGGGGGAATGAAAAACTGTTTTTT. Translation gives CASSFSAGDRGNEKLFF.

V usage is TRBV5-4 and J usage is TRBJ2-7; TRBD2 is a possible D gene (6 bases). Trimming pared 1 base from V and 6 bases from J, leaving 14 bases between. The germline CDR1 and CDR2 sequences are SGHNT and YYREEE (reference sequence). CDR3 length equals 14 residues. This chain's CDR3 is CASSLRGGDGEQYF. The CDR3 nucleotides are TGTGCCAGCAGCTTGAGGGGCGGGGACGGCGAGCAGTACTTC.

Written as DNA, the CDR3 is TGTGCCAGCAGCAGAGGAGCGGGGGCCTACGAGCAGTACTTC. Amino acids: CASSRGAGAYEQYF. The chain links TRBV9 to TRBJ2-7; TRBD2 aligns across 8 bases. J was trimmed by 2 bases and V by 4 bases; bases with no gene match: 5. CDR1 SGDLS and CDR2 YYNGEE come from the germline V gene. The CDR3 has 14 amino acids.

The chain has TRBV28 and TRBJ1-4; a possible D gene is TRBD1 (5 bases). The CDR3 contains 16 residues. V was cut by 9 bases and J by 3 bases, with 20 bases left in between. Germline V gene sequence: CDR1 MDHEN, CDR2 SYDVKM. CDR3 residues: CASKQYLGEANEKLFF. CDR3 DNA sequence: TGTGCCAGTAAGCAGTATTTGGGGGAGGCTAATGAAAAACTGTTTTTT. The full variable domain, in which reference TRBV28 and TRBJ1-4 provide the parts outside the CDR3, is DVKVTQSSRYLVKRTGEKVFLECVQDMDHENMFWYRQDPGLGLRLIYFSYDVKMKEKGDIPEGYSVSREKKERFSLILESASTNQTSMYLCASKQYLGEANEKLFFGSGTQLSVL.

The chain uses TRBV30 and TRBJ2-1, with 15 bases matching TRBD2. The length of the CDR3 is 17 residues. CDR1 is GTSNPN and CDR2 is SVGIG in the germline V gene (reference sequence). The ends lost 5 bases at V and 9 bases at J; junction bases unmatched: 14. The CDR3 DNA reads TGTGCCTGGTGCCTGGGGACTAGCGGGAGGAGGGTCGGTGAGCAGTTCTTC. It encodes CAWCLGTSGRRVGEQFF.

J is TRBJ2-7 and V is TRBV2; 9 bases agree with TRBD1. Germline values: CDR1 SNHLY, CDR2 FYNNEI. This CDR3 has 16 residues. With V trimmed by 2 bases and J by 3 bases, 8 bases remained unmatched. CDR3 in DNA: TGTGCCAGCAGTGAACTCCCCTGGGACAGGGACTACGAGCAGTACTTC. The encoded protein is CASSELPWDRDYEQYF.

The chain has TRBV7-9 and TRBJ1-6; D not resolved. Looked up from germline, CDR1 is SEHNR and CDR2 is FQNEAQ (reference sequence). Trimming took 5 bases from V and 7 from J, leaving 12 bases between them. CDR3 size: 14 residues. The CDR3 DNA is TGTGCCAGCAGCACGACGGTGGGAAATTCACCCCTCCACTTT. Its protein product is CASSTTVGNSPLHF.

This chain connects TRBV6-1 to TRBJ1-3; no clear D. Per the germline V gene, CDR1 is MNHNS and CDR2 is SASEGT. V lost 2 bases, J lost 0 bases, and 14 bases lay in between. The CDR3 extends over 17 amino acids. The CDR3 protein is CASSELGRFGSGNTIYF. CDR3 coding DNA: TGTGCCAGCAGTGAATTGGGCAGGTTTGGCTCTGGAAACACCATATATTTT.